This TCR beta chain is drawn from a study of blood T cell repertoires in COVID-19. Study in general: From the United States, Italy and Spain came samples of acute and convalescent COVID-19. The analysed material was cDNA or gDNA that came from T cells, B-cell-depleted T cells, or PBMCs.

This clone showed up many times. The protocol was immunoSEQ multiplex PCR, while the TCRdb copy is restricted to in-frame clones and leaves out a portion. The sample consists of about 270,000 clones, 75% to 85% of them appearing once. The germline V gene encodes CDR1 SNHLY and CDR2 FYNNEI. The CDR3 totals 19 residues. V lost 0 bases to trimming and J lost 4 bases; unmatched junction nucleotides: 8. The age range of participants was 18 to 89 years, with residence in under 30 US areas. Cohort allocation depended upon clinical history that participants reported. This clonotype was obtained from a woman in her forties or fifties with acute COVID-19. The sequencing input was PBMCs or T cells enriched from blood (not recorded which). V and J are TRBV2 and TRBJ2-1; 14 bases are a match to TRBD2. The CDR3 here is CASSEARGLAGDRYNEQFF. The CDR3 DNA is TGTGCCAGCAGTGAAGCAAGGGGACTAGCGGGGGACCGATACAATGAGCAGTTCTTC.